The present T cell receptor (beta chain) was sequenced within a study of OX40 agonist ivuxolimab in advanced cancers. TCRdb's table, derived via immunoSEQ multiplex PCR, lists solely in-frame clones and lacks some. The table shows tens of thousands of clones, with around 80% occurring only once. The material sequenced was CD4+ or CD8+ T cells sorted from blood, taken in a trial of the OX40 agonist ivuxolimab. The TCR originated in an adult with an advanced solid tumor such as melanoma, head and neck, liver or kidney cancer.

The DNA for the CDR3 is TGTGCCAGCAGCGCCAGCCCTAGACTAGCGGGGGTCCACGAGCAGTACTTC. Protein: CASSASPRLAGVHEQYF. This rearrangement joins TRBV9 to TRBJ2-7, with 12 bases matching TRBD2. The germline V gene encodes CDR1 SGDLS and CDR2 YYNGEE. V lost 3 bases to trimming and J lost 5 bases; unmatched junction nucleotides: 12. The CDR3 has 17 residues.